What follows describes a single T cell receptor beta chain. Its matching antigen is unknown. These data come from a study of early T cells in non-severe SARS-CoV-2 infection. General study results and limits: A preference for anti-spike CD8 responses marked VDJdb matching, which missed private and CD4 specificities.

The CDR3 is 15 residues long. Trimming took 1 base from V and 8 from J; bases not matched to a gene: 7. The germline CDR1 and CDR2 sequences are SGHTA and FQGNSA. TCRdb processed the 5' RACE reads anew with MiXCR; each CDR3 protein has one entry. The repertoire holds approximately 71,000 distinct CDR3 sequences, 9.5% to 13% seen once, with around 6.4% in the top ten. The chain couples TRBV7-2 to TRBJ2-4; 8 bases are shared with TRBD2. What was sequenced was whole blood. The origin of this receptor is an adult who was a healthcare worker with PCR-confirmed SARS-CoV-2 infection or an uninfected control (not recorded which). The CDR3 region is CASSLDAGGIDIQYF. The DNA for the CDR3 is TGTGCCAGCAGCTTAGACGCGGGAGGAATTGACATTCAGTACTTC.